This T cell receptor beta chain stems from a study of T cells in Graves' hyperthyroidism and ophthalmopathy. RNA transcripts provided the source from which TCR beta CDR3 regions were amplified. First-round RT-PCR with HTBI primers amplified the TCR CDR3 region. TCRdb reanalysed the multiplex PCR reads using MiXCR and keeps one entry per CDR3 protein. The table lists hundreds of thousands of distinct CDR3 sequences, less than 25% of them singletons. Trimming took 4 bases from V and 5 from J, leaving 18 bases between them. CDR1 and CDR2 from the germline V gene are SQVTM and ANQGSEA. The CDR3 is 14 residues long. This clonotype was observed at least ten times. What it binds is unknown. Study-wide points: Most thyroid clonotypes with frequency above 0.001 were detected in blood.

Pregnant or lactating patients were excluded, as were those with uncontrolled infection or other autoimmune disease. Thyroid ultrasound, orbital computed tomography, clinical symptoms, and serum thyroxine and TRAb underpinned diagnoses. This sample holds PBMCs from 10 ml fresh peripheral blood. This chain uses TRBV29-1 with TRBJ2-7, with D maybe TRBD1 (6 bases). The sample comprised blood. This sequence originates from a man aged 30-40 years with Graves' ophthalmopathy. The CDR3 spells CSVVDSGAIDEQYF. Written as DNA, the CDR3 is TGCAGCGTTGTAGACTCAGGGGCTATCGACGAGCAGTACTTC.